These 6 T cell receptor beta chains originate from one sample sequenced in a study of T cell repertoires in cytomegalovirus infection. TCRdb itself ran the reads through MiXCR, one entry per CDR3 protein. The sample yields 700,000 to 850,000 distinct CDR3 sequences, about 30% seen once. Antigens for these TCRs are unknown. The sequenced sample was cultured CD8+ T cells from PBMCs, obtained from culture after CMV antigen stimulation. These receptors were taken from a human donor in good health (CMV status not recorded). Some clones in this sample may be carry-over from other donors' samples.

This clonotype was counted only a few times. This chain joins TRBV19 and TRBJ2-7, with D uncertain. Trimming left V 6 bases short and J 0 bases short, with 9 bases between. Germline V lookup: CDR1 LNHDA, CDR2 SQIVND (reference sequence). This CDR3 has 13 residues. DNA of the CDR3: TGTGCCAGTAGCCTTACTCCCTCCTACGAGCAGTACTTC. It is translated as CASSLTPSYEQYF. The entire variable domain, with the rest obtained from reference TRBV19 and TRBJ2-7, is as follows: DGGITQSPKYLFRKEGQNVTLSCEQNLNHDAMYWYRQDPGQGLRLIYYSQIVNDFQKGDIAEGYSVSREKKESFPLTVTSAQKNPTAFYLCASSLTPSYEQYFGPGTRLTVT.

This clonotype was counted many times. The rearrangement links TRBV7-8 to TRBJ2-5; 11 nucleotides align to TRBD2. CDR1 is SGHVS, CDR2 FQNEAQ, per germline. Trimming removed 1 base from V and 4 bases from J; junction bases left unmatched: 14. The CDR3 totals 19 residues. The CDR3 DNA sequence: TGTGCCAGCAGCTTAGGAGTAGCGGGGGGGCAGTATGGAGGAGAGACCCAGTACTTC. Amino acids: CASSLGVAGGQYGGETQYF.

The chain joins TRBV9 to TRBJ2-3, with TRBD2 identical over 7 bases. The CDR3 is 15 residues long. CDR1 and CDR2 from the germline V gene are SGDLS and YYNGEE. Unmatched junction bases numbered 1, after V lost 0 bases and J lost 0 bases. Here the CDR3 DNA reads TGTGCCAGCAGCGTAGGGGGGGGGAGCACAGATACGCAGTATTTT. Its translation is CASSVGGGSTDTQYF.

A single count supports this clonotype. The chain is built from TRBV5-6 and TRBJ1-1, with 10 bases matching TRBD1. Germline-derived CDR1 and CDR2 are SGHDT and YYEEEE. CDR3 length: 14 residues. The V gene end was trimmed by 5 bases and the J gene end by 5 bases; junction bases not matched to a gene: 6. The CDR3 nucleotides read TGTGCCAGCAGTCCGGGACAGGGGAAAACTGAAGCTTTCTTT. Amino acid sequence: CASSPGQGKTEAFF. The full variable domain, with the rest looked up from reference TRBV5-6 and TRBJ1-1, is DAGVTQSPTHLIKTRGQQVTLRCSPKSGHDTVSWYQQALGQGPQFIFQYYEEEERQRGNFPDRFSGHQFPNYSSELNVNALLLGDSALYLCASSPGQGKTEAFFGQGTRLTVV.

Many counts were recorded for this clonotype. The DNA for the CDR3 is TGTGCCAGCAGCTTAGAGCCGGGGACAGGGGTCGAGCAGTACTTC. Amino acids: CASSLEPGTGVEQYF. The V and J genes are TRBV7-8 and TRBJ2-7, with TRBD1 identical over 10 bases. CDR1 and CDR2 from the germline V gene are SGHVS and FQNEAQ. The junction had 6 bases not matched to a gene; V was cut back by 1 base and J by 6 bases. There are 15 residues in the CDR3.

This rearrangement joins TRBV7-8 to TRBJ1-5; 7 nucleotides line up with TRBD1. J lost 4 bases, V lost 2 bases, and 11 bases had no gene match. CDR3 length: 17 amino acids. CDR1 is SGHVS, CDR2 FQNEAQ, per germline. The CDR3 nucleotides read TGTGCCAGCAGCTTATATGGGACAGCCCCCCCAAATCAGCCCCAGCATTTT. Residues: CASSLYGTAPPNQPQHF.